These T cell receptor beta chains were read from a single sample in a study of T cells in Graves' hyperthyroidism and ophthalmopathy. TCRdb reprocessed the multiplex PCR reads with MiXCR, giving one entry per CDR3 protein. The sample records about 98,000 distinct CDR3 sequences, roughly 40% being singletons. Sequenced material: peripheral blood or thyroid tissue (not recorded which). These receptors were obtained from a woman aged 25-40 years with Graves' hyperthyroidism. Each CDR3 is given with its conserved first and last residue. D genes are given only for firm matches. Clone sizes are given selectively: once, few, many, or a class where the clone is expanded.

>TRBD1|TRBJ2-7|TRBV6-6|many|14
CASSLSGQGFEQYF
TGTGCCAGCAGCCTATCCGGACAGGGATTCGAGCAGTACTTC
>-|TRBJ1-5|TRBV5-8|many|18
CASSATGTAGSSNQPQHF
TGTGCCAGCAGCGCCACAGGGACGGCCGGATCTAGCAATCAGCCCCAGCATTTT
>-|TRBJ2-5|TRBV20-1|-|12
CSARDPSGTQYF
TGCAGTGCTAGAGACCCCTCCGGGACCCAGTACTTC
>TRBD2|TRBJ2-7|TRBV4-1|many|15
CASDLRLRTRYEQYF
TGCGCCAGTGATCTCCGACTTAGGACTAGGTACGAGCAGTACTTC
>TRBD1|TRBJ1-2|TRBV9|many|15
CASGGQDILNYGYTF
TGTGCCAGCGGTGGACAGGATATACTTAACTATGGCTACACCTTC
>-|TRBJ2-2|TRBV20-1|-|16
CSESRGGTQYFGELFF
-
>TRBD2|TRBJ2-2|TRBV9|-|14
CASSVGLNTGELSW
TGTGCCAGCAGCGTGGGACTAAACACCGGGGAGCTGTCTTGG
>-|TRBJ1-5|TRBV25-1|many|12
CASSVGSQPQHF
TGTGCCAGCAGTGTTGGGAGCCAGCCCCAGCATTTT
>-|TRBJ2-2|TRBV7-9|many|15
CASSQADGNTGELFF
TGTGCCAGCAGCCAAGCGGACGGGAACACCGGGGAGCTGTTTTTT
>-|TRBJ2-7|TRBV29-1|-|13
CSVPGAGAYEQYF
TGCAGCGTTCCGGGGGCCGGGGCCTACGAGCAGTACTTC
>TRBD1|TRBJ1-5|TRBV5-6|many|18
CASSYGTAEKNSNQPQHF
TGTGCCAGCAGCTATGGGACAGCAGAAAAGAATAGCAATCAGCCCCAGCATTTT
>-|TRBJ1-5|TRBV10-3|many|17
CAISESMAVNSNQPQHF
TGTGCCATCAGTGAGTCGATGGCAGTCAATAGCAATCAGCCCCAGCATTTT
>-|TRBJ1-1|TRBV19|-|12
CASSMSGTEAFF
TGTGCCAGCAGTATGAGTGGCACTGAAGCTTTCTTT
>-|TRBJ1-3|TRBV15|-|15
CATSTPGTSGNTIYF
TGTGCCACCAGCACCCCGGGGACCTCTGGAAACACCATATATTTT
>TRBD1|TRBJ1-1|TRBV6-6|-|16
CASSYTTGQGDTEAFF
TGTGCCAGCAGTTACACGACGGGACAGGGAGACACTGAAGCTTTCTTT
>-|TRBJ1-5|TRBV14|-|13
CASSQDIDQPQHF
TGTGCCAGCAGCCAAGACATTGATCAGCCCCAGCATTTT
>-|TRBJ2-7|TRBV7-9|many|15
CASSSGRVSSYEQYF
TGTGCCAGCAGTTCCGGGAGAGTCTCCTCCTACGAGCAGTACTTC
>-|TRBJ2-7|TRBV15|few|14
CATSAGTDAYEQYF
TGTGCCACCAGCGCCGGGACGGATGCTTACGAGCAGTACTTC
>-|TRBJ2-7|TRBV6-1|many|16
CASSERTPWSSYEQYF
TGTGCCAGCAGTGAACGGACCCCCTGGAGCTCCTACGAGCAGTACTTC
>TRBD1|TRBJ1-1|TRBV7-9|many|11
CASSPRRTGLF
TGTGCCAGCAGCCCCAGGAGGACAGGCCTTTTT
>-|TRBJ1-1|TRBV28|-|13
CASSLYRALGAFF
TGTGCCAGCAGTTTATATCGGGCGCTGGGAGCTTTCTTT
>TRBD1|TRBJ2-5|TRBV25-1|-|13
CAWDRGGQETQYF
TGTGCGTGGGACAGGGGAGGCCAAGAGACCCAGTACTTC
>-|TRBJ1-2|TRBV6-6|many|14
CASSDSAPLDGYTF
TGTGCCAGCAGTGATTCCGCCCCCCTCGATGGCTACACCTTC
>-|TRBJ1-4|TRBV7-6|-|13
CASSYGSGEKLFF
TGTGCCAGCAGCTACGGTAGCGGGGAAAAACTGTTTTTT
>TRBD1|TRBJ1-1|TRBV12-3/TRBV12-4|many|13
CASSTRDSLRAFF
TGTGCCAGCAGCACTCGGGACAGCCTGAGAGCTTTCTTT
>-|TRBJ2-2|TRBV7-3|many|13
CASSPVPTGELFF
TGTGCCAGCAGCCCCGTCCCCACCGGGGAGCTGTTTTTT
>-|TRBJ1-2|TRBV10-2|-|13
CASSESANYGYTF
TGCGCCAGCAGTGAGTCCGCTAACTATGGCTACACCTTC
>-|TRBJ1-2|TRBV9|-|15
CASSVGSGRDYGYTF
TGTGCCAGCAGCGTAGGATCGGGACGGGACTATGGCTACACCTTC
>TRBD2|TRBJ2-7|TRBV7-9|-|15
CAGSPSGQSSYEQYF
TGTGCCGGCAGCCCTAGCGGGCAGAGCTCCTACGAGCAGTACTTC
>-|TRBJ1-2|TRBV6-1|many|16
CASSEYGISGGYGYTF
TGTGCCAGCAGTGAATATGGGATCTCCGGGGGCTATGGCTACACCTTC
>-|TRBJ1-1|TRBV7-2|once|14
CASSLARGGGEAYF
TGTGCCAGCAGCTTGGCGAGGGGGGGAGGTGAAGCTTACTTT
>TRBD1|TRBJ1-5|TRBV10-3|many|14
CAISGQGAGQPQHF
TGTGCCATCAGTGGCCAGGGGGCCGGGCAGCCCCAGCATTTT
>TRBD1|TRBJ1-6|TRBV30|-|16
CAWSADRGQYNSPLHF
TGTGCCTGGAGTGCAGACAGGGGGCAATACAATTCACCCCTCCACTTT
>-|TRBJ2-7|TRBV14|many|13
CASSQATSYEQYF
TGTGCCAGCAGCCAGGCCACTTCCTACGAGCAGTACTTC
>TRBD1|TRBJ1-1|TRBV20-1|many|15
CSADSHGTGDTEAFF
TGCAGTGCCGACAGTCACGGGACAGGGGACACTGAAGCTTTCTTT
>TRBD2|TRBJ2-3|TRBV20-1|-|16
CSAAHPERENTDTQYF
TGCAGTGCCGCCCACCCAGAGCGGGAAAACACAGATACGCAGTATTTT
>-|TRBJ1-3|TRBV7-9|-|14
CASSLGGTGNTIYF
TGTGCCAGCAGCTTAGGGGGCACTGGAAACACCATATATTTT
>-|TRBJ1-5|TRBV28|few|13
CASGLGDLGPQHF
TGTGCCAGCGGACTTGGGGATTTGGGGCCCCAGCATTTT
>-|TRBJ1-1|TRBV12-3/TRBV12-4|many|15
CASSLSILPNTEAFF
TGTGCCAGCAGTTTATCCATACTTCCGAACACTGAAGCTTTCTTT
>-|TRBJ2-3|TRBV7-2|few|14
CASSLAGGTDTQYF
TGTGCCAGCAGCTTAGCGGGAGGAACAGATACGCAGTATTTT
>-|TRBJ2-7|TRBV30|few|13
CAWSVEMGYEQYF
TGTGCCTGGAGTGTGGAAATGGGCTACGAGCAGTACTTC
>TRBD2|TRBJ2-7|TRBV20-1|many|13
CSAEGGIPYEQYF
TGCAGTGCTGAGGGAGGGATTCCCTACGAGCAGTACTTC
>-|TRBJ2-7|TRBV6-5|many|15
CASRRRVGGFYEQYF
TGTGCCAGCAGGCGCAGGGTGGGTGGGTTTTACGAGCAGTACTTC
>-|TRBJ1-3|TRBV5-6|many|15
CASRREVDSGNTIYF
TGTGCCAGCAGGCGAGAGGTCGACTCTGGAAACACCATATATTTT